These 16 T cell receptor beta chains originate from one sample sequenced in a study of cytomegalovirus exposure and HLA in healthy donors. The PCR employed 60 Vbeta primers together with 13 Jbeta primers. Some clones are missing from TCRdb's copy, which holds only in-frame ones; the method was immunoSEQ multiplex PCR. The sample has roughly 200,000 clones, 76% seen once; the top ten hold under 0.8%. The sequencing input was PBMCs. The receptors were sampled from a man between 18 and 35 years old in good health and CMV-seronegative.

This clone was seen a few times. The chain employs TRBV25-1 and TRBJ2-5; unclear D gene. Per the germline V gene, CDR1 is MGHDK and CDR2 is SYGVNS. V lost 1 base and J lost 2, with 8 bases in between. The CDR3 contains 14 residues. In DNA form, the CDR3 reads TGTGCCAGCAGTGAATCGCATACTCAAGAGACCCAGTACTTC. It encodes CASSESHTQETQYF.

This sequence joins TRBV6-5 and TRBJ2-2, with a possible D match to TRBD2 (5 bases). CDR3 length: 15 residues. V gave up 5 bases and J gave up 4 bases, with 14 bases separating them. CDR1 is MNHEY and CDR2 is SVGAGI in the germline V gene. The CDR3 is CASSPRAEGTGELFF. CDR3 nucleotides: TGTGCCAGCAGTCCCCGGGCAGAGGGCACCGGGGAGCTGTTTTTT.

The sample holds a few counts of this clone. V is TRBV12-5 and J is TRBJ1-2; 9 bases match TRBD1. V was clipped by 5 bases and J by 1 base; unmatched bases: 11. Germline V gene lookup returns CDR1 LGHNT and CDR2 FRNRAP. This CDR3 is 17 amino acids long. The CDR3 DNA reads TGTGCTAGTGGTCCACAGGGGGCGGGCCTACTTAACTATGGCTACACCTTC. Amino acid sequence: CASGPQGAGLLNYGYTF.

This rearrangement joins TRBV30 to TRBJ1-5; D not resolved. Per germline, CDR1 GTSNPN and CDR2 SVGIG (reference sequence). This CDR3 is built from 16 residues. Trimming removed 2 bases at V and 0 bases at J, with 14 bases between. The CDR3 DNA reads as TGTGCCTGGAGTCCCCCTACCTCTCATAGCAATCAGCCCCAGCATTTT. Translation gives CAWSPPTSHSNQPQHF. The variable domain in full, completed from reference TRBV30 and TRBJ1-5, reads SQTIHQWPATLVQPVGSPLSLECTVEGTSNPNLYWYRQAAGRGLQLLFYSVGIGQISSEVPQNLSASRPQDRQFILSSKKLLLSDSGFYLCAWSPPTSHSNQPQHFGDGTRLSIL.

This clone was seen just once. The chain joins TRBV5-4 to TRBJ2-1; TRBD2 aligns across 12 bases. The J segment lost 12 bases and the V segment lost 4 bases, leaving 11 bases of the junction unmatched. The germline V gene has CDR1 SGHNT and CDR2 YYREEE (reference sequence). The length of the CDR3 is 15 residues. As DNA, the CDR3 is TGTGCCAGCAGCCTAGCGGGAGGGCCGGGGTTGGGGCAGTTCTTC. It encodes CASSLAGGPGLGQFF.

The rearrangement joins TRBV7-9 to TRBJ2-7, with D tentatively TRBD1 (7 bases). Germline values: CDR1 SEHNR, CDR2 FQNEAQ (reference sequence). The CDR3 length is 16 residues. V lost 5 bases and J lost 5, with 22 bases in between. The CDR3 region has the DNA TGTGCCAGCAGCCTCGATCCCGGGCAGGGGGGCGACGAGCAGTACTTC. This encodes CASSLDPGQGGDEQYF.

The chain has TRBV18 and TRBJ1-2; the D gene is possibly TRBD1 (5 bases). V lost 2 bases and J 6 bases, leaving 10 bases between the germline ends. Germline CDR1 reads KGHSH; CDR2 reads LQKENI. The CDR3 loop spans 13 amino acids. CDR3 residues: CASSPSGENGYTF. The CDR3 DNA is TGTGCCAGCTCACCATCGGGGGAAAATGGCTACACCTTC. Combining the CDR3 with reference TRBV18 and TRBJ1-2 gives the whole variable domain NAGVMQNPRHLVRRRGQEARLRCSPMKGHSHVYWYRQLPEEGLKFMVYLQKENIIDESGMPKERFSAEFPKEGPSILRIQQVVRGDSAAYFCASSPSGENGYTFGSGTRLTVV.

The CDR3 nucleotides are TGTGCCAGCAGCCCCAACAGGGGGCGCGAAGCTTTCTTT. Translating it yields CASSPNRGREAFF. The chain couples TRBV7-9 to TRBJ1-1; 9 bases map to TRBD1. Unmatched junction bases numbered 6, after V lost 5 bases and J lost 8 bases. Germline CDR1 is SEHNR and CDR2 is FQNEAQ (reference sequence). The CDR3 consists of 13 residues.

The V and J genes are TRBV18 and TRBJ1-1; D may be TRBD1 (5 bases). The V and J ends lost 6 bases and 0 bases respectively, with 11 bases between them. Germline CDR1 is KGHSH and CDR2 is LQKENI. The CDR3 loop spans 14 amino acids. The DNA for the CDR3 is TGTGCCAGCTCGTCAGTAGGGGTGAACACTGAAGCTTTCTTT. Translating gives CASSSVGVNTEAFF.

This clone was detected only once. V and J are TRBV6-5 and TRBJ1-2; D ambiguous. The germline V gene encodes CDR1 MNHEY and CDR2 SVGAGI. Trimming cost V 2 bases and J 4 bases, with 8 bases left between them. CDR3 length: 13 amino acids. The CDR3 DNA follows: TGTGCCAGCAGTTACGGCGGCACCTATGGCTACACCTTC. Protein sequence: CASSYGGTYGYTF.

The chain links TRBV4-1 to TRBJ2-7, with 9 nucleotides matching TRBD2. After removal of 5 bases from V and 4 bases from J, the junction contained 9 bases not matched to a gene. The CDR3 has 15 amino acids. Germline CDR1 MGHRA, CDR2 YSYEKL. CDR3 sequence (DNA): TGCGCCAGCAGCTCTGAGGCGGGAGGGGGATACGAGCAGTACTTC. Its translation: CASSSEAGGGYEQYF.

On this clone itself: No conserved phenylalanine or tryptophan ends this CDR3, so it is likely a read error. V is TRBV28 and J is TRBJ1-2; no reliable D call. The germline V gene has CDR1 MDHEN and CDR2 SYDVKM. V was shortened by 7 bases and J by 7 bases, with 13 bases between the two germline ends. The CDR3 extends over 12 amino acids. DNA of the CDR3: TGTGCCAGCAATCGGGTCGCGAGTGGCTACACCCTC. This translates into CASNRVASGYTL.

The V gene is TRBV2, the J gene TRBJ2-7, with TRBD1 identical over 10 bases. There are 14 residues in the CDR3. Germline CDR1 reads SNHLY; CDR2 reads FYNNEI. J was trimmed by 3 bases and V by 6 bases; bases with no gene match: 5. The CDR3 is CASSRDRGHYEQYF. CDR3 DNA: TGTGCCAGCAGCCGGGACAGGGGACACTACGAGCAGTACTTC.

Only a few counts were recorded for this clone. This sequence joins TRBV11-2 and TRBJ2-3, with 7 bases identical to TRBD1. CDR3 length: 16 residues. V lost 4 bases, J lost 1 base, and 8 bases stayed unmatched. Germline V lookup: CDR1 SGHAT, CDR2 FQNNGV. The CDR3 loop is CASSSEVGTGTDTQYF. Here the CDR3 DNA reads TGTGCCAGCAGCTCAGAGGTAGGGACAGGCACAGATACGCAGTATTTT.

The CDR3 DNA sequence: TGTGCCAGCAGCTTAGGTAGGGAGTCTGGTTACAATGAGCAGTTCTTC. Amino acid sequence: CASSLGRESGYNEQFF. The rearrangement links TRBV7-3 to TRBJ2-1, with a tentative D call TRBD2 (5 bases). The germline gives CDR1 SGHTA, CDR2 FQGTGA. Trimming cost V 2 bases and J 4 bases, with 15 bases left between them. The CDR3 sequence is 16 residues long.

This rearrangement joins TRBV28 to TRBJ1-5; a possible D gene is TRBD1 (5 bases). This CDR3 is built from 15 residues. Between the trimmed V and J ends, which lost 2 bases and 1 base, there was a span of 9 bases. The germline gives CDR1 MDHEN, CDR2 SYDVKM. CDR3 region: CASSLPRQSNQPQHF. The CDR3 nucleotides read TGTGCCAGCAGTTTACCAAGACAGAGCAATCAGCCCCAGCATTTT.